This note documents a single T cell receptor (beta chain) sequence. The CDR3 consists of 20 residues. The germline V and J ends were trimmed by 0 bases and 1 base, with 23 bases remaining between them. In germline, CDR1 is LGHNA, CDR2 YSLEER. Individual cDNA molecules carried attached unique molecular identifiers. Each CDR3 protein is one row after TCRdb ran MiXCR on the 5' RACE reads. The sample consists of some 80,000 distinct CDR3 sequences, roughly an eighth of them appearing once. The data originate from a study of early T cells in non-severe SARS-CoV-2 infection. About the research overall: Whole-blood bulk RNA, unsorted, was sequenced, and chains were unpaired.

Sequencing was carried out using whole blood. This receptor was obtained from an adult who was a healthcare worker with PCR-confirmed SARS-CoV-2 infection or an uninfected control (not recorded which). This chain uses TRBV4-3 with TRBJ2-3; tentative D call: TRBD2 (7 bases). The DNA of the CDR3 is TGCGCCAGCAGCCAAGATGGCGGGGGCTGGGGCCTCGGAGGCACAGATACGCAGTATTTT. Its translation: CASSQDGGGWGLGGTDTQYF.